This section outlines one T cell receptor (beta chain) sequence together with its context. The data were obtained in a study of long-term antiretroviral therapy in people with HIV. Running of the v3.0 immunoSEQ assay took place at survey level. Generated by immunoSEQ multiplex PCR, the TCRdb table keeps only in-frame clones and is missing some. Of 20,000 to 30,000 clones in the sample, approximately 81% are singletons; the top ten hold roughly 10%. The CDR3 extends over 16 amino acids. V lost 6 bases and J lost 2, with 20 bases in between. CDR1 and CDR2 (germline): SGHAT, FQNNGV. The sample consisted of unsorted PBMCs, taken 2.3 years after starting antiretroviral therapy. The chain joins TRBV11-2 to TRBJ2-7; tentative D call: TRBD1 (6 bases). The TCR originated in a man aged 40-50 years with HIV. For the CDR3, the DNA is TGTGCCAGCAGTCTCCTATTGACAGGCCTTACCTACGAGCAGTACTTC. This codes for CASSLLLTGLTYEQYF.